One sample yielded the 18 T cell receptor beta chains listed below, sequenced in a study of blood T cell repertoires in COVID-19. Method: immunoSEQ multiplex PCR; TCRdb's copy keeps in-frame clones and lacks some. There are fewer than 350,000 clones in the sample; around four fifths occur only once, and less than 4.5% lies in the top ten. The sample comprised peripheral blood. All receptors come from a woman in her 50s with active or convalescent COVID-19.

The rearrangement uses TRBV6-5 and TRBJ2-2, with D possibly matching TRBD1 (5 bases). V gave up 5 bases and J gave up 2 bases, with 9 bases separating them. The CDR3 extends over 14 amino acids. Germline CDR1 reads MNHEY; CDR2 reads SVGAGI. The CDR3 DNA reads TGTGCCAGCAGTCCCGGACATAACACCGGGGAGCTGTTTTTT. Translation gives CASSPGHNTGELFF.

V and J are TRBV9 and TRBJ1-2, with no clear D. Looked up from germline, CDR1 is SGDLS and CDR2 is YYNGEE. V was cut by 2 bases and J by 5 bases, with 16 bases left in between. The CDR3 totals 15 residues. CDR3 sequence: CASSVEGWSEYGYTF. CDR3 nucleotides: TGTGCCAGCAGCGTGGAGGGATGGAGCGAGTATGGCTACACCTTC.

The sample holds one count of this clone. Germline and junction disagree at one end, which may indicate a read error. The rearrangement joins TRBV15 to TRBJ1-4; unclear D gene. This CDR3 is 15 amino acids long. CDR1 is LNHNV and CDR2 is YYDKDF in the germline V gene (reference sequence). CDR3 sequence reads: CVTSRVGGGNEKLFF. The CDR3 DNA follows: TGTGTCACCAGCAGAGTTGGTGGAGGGAATGAAAAACTGTTTTTT.

The V gene is TRBV18, the J gene TRBJ2-1; 7 positions match TRBD2. The CDR3 consists of 14 residues. Germline lookup yields CDR1 KGHSH and CDR2 LQKENI. The V gene end was trimmed by 3 bases and the J gene end by 5 bases; junction bases not matched to a gene: 4. The CDR3 DNA reads TGTGCCAGCTCACCGCAGCTAGCGGACAATGAGCAGTTCTTC. Translating it yields CASSPQLADNEQFF.

This chain uses TRBV4-1 with TRBJ2-7; possible D gene TRBD2, 6 bases. The CDR3 has 17 amino acids. Germline V gene lookup returns CDR1 MGHRA and CDR2 YSYEKL. V was trimmed by 0 bases and J by 2 bases, leaving 17 bases between them. The CDR3 spells CASSQEGGAGQAYEQYF. The DNA for the CDR3 is TGCGCCAGCAGCCAAGAAGGCGGAGCGGGCCAAGCCTACGAGCAGTACTTC.

V usage is TRBV7-9 and J usage is TRBJ2-3; 10 positions match TRBD2. Germline V lookup: CDR1 SEHNR, CDR2 FQNEAQ (reference sequence). The length of the CDR3 is 19 residues. The trim removed 5 bases at V and 2 bases at J, leaving 16 bases unmatched. The CDR3 region has the DNA TGTGCCAGCAGCAACGTATTTAGCGGGGGGCTACCCAACACAGATACGCAGTATTTT. Residues: CASSNVFSGGLPNTDTQYF. Full variable domain (rest looked up from reference TRBV7-9 and TRBJ2-3): DTGVSQNPRHKITKRGQNVTFRCDPISEHNRLYWYRQTLGQGPEFLTYFQNEAQLEKSRLLSDRFSAERPKGSFSTLEIQRTEQGDSAMYLCASSNVFSGGLPNTDTQYFGPGTRLTVL.

This chain joins TRBV11-3 and TRBJ2-1; weak D call: TRBD1 (6 bases). Trimming cost V 3 bases and J 6 bases, with 9 bases left between them. The CDR3 covers 13 residues. Germline V gene data show CDR1 as SGHNT and CDR2 as YENEEA. This chain's CDR3 is CASSLTRGNEQFF. DNA of the CDR3: TGTGCCAGCAGCTTGACCAGGGGCAATGAGCAGTTCTTC.

This clone was counted a single time. The chain is built from TRBV19 and TRBJ2-5, with a tentative D call TRBD1 (6 bases). Looked up from germline, CDR1 is LNHDA and CDR2 is SQIVND (reference sequence). Trimming stripped 1 base from V and 5 bases from J, with 14 bases between. This CDR3 has 15 residues. CDR3 DNA sequence: TGTGCCAGTAGTATAGGACAGGACGTGGGGGAGACCCAGTACTTC. Translation: CASSIGQDVGETQYF.

CDR3 nucleotides: TGTGCCAGCAGTGAGTGGTCCGGGTATGGGAATCAGCCCCAGCATTTT. It codes for CASSEWSGYGNQPQHF. The V call is TRBV2, the J call TRBJ1-5, with D unclear. Germline V lookup: CDR1 SNHLY, CDR2 FYNNEI. V lost 3 bases to trimming and J lost 4 bases, with 16 bases between them. This CDR3 contains 16 residues. The whole variable domain, filled in from reference TRBV2 and TRBJ1-5, reads EPEVTQTPSHQVTQMGQEVILRCVPISNHLYFYWYRQILGQKVEFLVSFYNNEISEKSEIFDDQFSVERPDGSNFTLKIRSTKLEDSAMYFCASSEWSGYGNQPQHFGDGTRLSIL.

This chain joins TRBV28 and TRBJ2-4, with D possibly TRBD1 on 5 matching bases. The CDR3 is 17 residues long. Germline V gives CDR1 MDHEN, CDR2 SYDVKM. V lost 4 bases, J lost 0 bases, and 16 bases lay in between. The CDR3 here is CASSSLYRNLAKNIQYF. The CDR3 bases are TGTGCCAGCAGTTCCCTTTACAGGAACCTAGCCAAAAACATTCAGTACTTC. The full variable domain, with the rest looked up from reference TRBV28 and TRBJ2-4, is DVKVTQSSRYLVKRTGEKVFLECVQDMDHENMFWYRQDPGLGLRLIYFSYDVKMKEKGDIPEGYSVSREKKERFSLILESASTNQTSMYLCASSSLYRNLAKNIQYFGAGTRLSVL.

J is TRBJ2-1 and V is TRBV5-6; 13 positions agree with TRBD2. Trimming removed 0 bases from V and 9 bases from J; junction bases left unmatched: 12. Germline CDR1 reads SGHDT; CDR2 reads YYEEEE. The CDR3 has 18 amino acids. The CDR3 reads CASSLAGWRTSGRVEQFF. Here the CDR3 DNA reads TGTGCCAGCAGCTTGGCCGGGTGGAGGACTAGCGGGAGAGTTGAGCAGTTCTTC.

This clone turned up a few times. The chain links TRBV18 to TRBJ2-3; no clear D gene. CDR1 and CDR2 (germline): KGHSH, LQKENI. The CDR3 extends over 14 amino acids. The V gene lost 2 bases and the J gene lost 4 bases, with 10 bases spanning the gap. DNA of the CDR3: TGTGCCAGCTCACCAAACTCGAGATCAGATACGCAGTATTTT. Amino acid sequence: CASSPNSRSDTQYF.

The rearrangement uses TRBV7-2 and TRBJ2-1; D not resolved. The CDR3 runs to 15 residues. The V end was cut by 2 bases, the J end by 6 bases, with 14 bases between. Germline lookup yields CDR1 SGHTA and CDR2 FQGNSA. DNA of the CDR3: TGTGCCAGCAGCTTACAGTTCCCCCCAGGCAATGAGCAGTTCTTC. Its translation: CASSLQFPPGNEQFF. The entire variable domain, with the rest obtained from reference TRBV7-2 and TRBJ2-1, is as follows: GAGVSQSPSNKVTEKGKDVELRCDPISGHTALYWYRQSLGQGLEFLIYFQGNSAPDKSGLPSDRFSAERTGGSVSTLTIQRTQQEDSAVYLCASSLQFPPGNEQFFGPGTRLTVL.

This chain uses TRBV2 with TRBJ2-1, with D perhaps TRBD2 (5 bases). V was shortened by 9 bases and J by 4 bases, with 7 bases between the two germline ends. Germline CDR1 and CDR2: SNHLY and FYNNEI. The CDR3 loop spans 11 amino acids. CDR3 coding DNA: TGTGCCAGGGGAGAGTACAATGAGCAGTTCTTC. Its translation: CARGEYNEQFF.

The chain uses TRBV28 and TRBJ1-2; possible D gene TRBD1, 6 bases. Trimming shortened V by 3 bases and J by 6 bases, and 11 bases separated the two germline ends. Germline V gives CDR1 MDHEN, CDR2 SYDVKM. The CDR3 is 13 amino acids. Here the CDR3 reads CASSLGAGDGYTF. Written as DNA, the CDR3 is TGTGCCAGCAGTTTGGGAGCAGGGGATGGCTACACCTTC.

V gene TRBV6-1 combines with J gene TRBJ2-1, with D tentatively TRBD1 (5 bases). CDR1 is MNHNS and CDR2 is SASEGT in the germline V gene. The V end lost 2 bases, the J end lost 10 bases, and 12 bases lay between the germline ends. The CDR3 extends over 13 amino acids. The CDR3, as DNA: TGTGCCAGCAGTGAAAAGATTGGGGCAGAGCAGTTCTTC. This codes for CASSEKIGAEQFF.

The chain links TRBV4-1 to TRBJ2-1; TRBD2 matches 9 bases. CDR1 is MGHRA, CDR2 YSYEKL, per germline. The J segment lost 6 bases and the V segment lost 2 bases, leaving 11 bases of the junction unmatched. The CDR3 is made up of 17 amino acids. In DNA, the CDR3 is TGCGCCAGCAGCCAAATGGTAGCGGGAGTTTTAACCAATGAGCAGTTCTTC. Its protein product is CASSQMVAGVLTNEQFF.

The genes are TRBV3-1 (or the pseudogene TRBV3-2) and TRBJ2-3, with TRBD2 as a possible D gene (5 bases). The V end lost 4 bases, the J end lost 0 bases, and 14 bases lay between the germline ends. The CDR3 has 16 residues. Germline V lookup: CDR1 LGHDT, CDR2 YNNKEL (reference sequence). The CDR3 region is CASSRLPRTSTDTQYF. As DNA, the CDR3 is TGTGCCAGCAGCCGCCTCCCCAGGACTAGCACAGATACGCAGTATTTT.